These T cell receptor beta chains were read from a single sample in a study of shared T cell receptors in the human thymus. Repertoires were generated with immunoSEQ multiplex PCR, while TCRdb's copy carries only in-frame clones and drops some. The sample comprises hundreds of thousands of clones, 70% to 80% of which are singletons, and more than 0.01% rests with the top ten. The data also belong to a second study, concerning human thymus T cells.

The source material was thymocytes. These receptors were taken from a boy younger than two with a congenital heart defect. CDR3s include the opening cysteine and the closing phenylalanine or tryptophan. A D gene is named only where the DNA matches it firmly. The size field is filled for only some rows; it gives once, few, many or a size class.

size: NA
V: TRBV11-3
D: TRBD2
J: TRBJ2-7
DNA: TGTGCCAGCAGCTTCGGGCGGGAGTTCGGGTACGAGCAGTACTTC
CDR3: CASSFGREFGYEQYF

size: NA
V: TRBV2
D: TRBD1
J: TRBJ2-5
DNA: TGTGCCAGCAGATGGGACAGGGGGCAAGAGACCCAGTACTTC
CDR3: CASRWDRGQETQYF

size: few
V: TRBV7-9
D: TRBD2
J: TRBJ2-2
DNA: TGTGCCAGCAGAAGCGGGGCGAACACCGGGGAGCTGTTTTTT
CDR3: CASRSGANTGELFF

size: few
V: TRBV5-1
D: TRBD1
J: TRBJ2-7
DNA: TGCGCCAGCAGTCTCGGGACAGGGAGCTCCTACGAGCAGTACTTC
CDR3: CASSLGTGSSYEQYF

size: few
V: TRBV30
D: TRBD2
J: TRBJ2-3
DNA: TGTGCCTGGAGCGGAACTAGCGGATTCACAGATACGCAGTATTTT
CDR3: CAWSGTSGFTDTQYF

size: once
V: TRBV5-1
D: NA
J: TRBJ1-2
DNA: TGCGCCAGCAGCTTGCACATAGACCCGGAGGGCTACACCTTC
CDR3: CASSLHIDPEGYTF

size: few
V: TRBV4-3
D: NA
J: TRBJ2-1
DNA: TGCGCCAGCAGCCAAGATCGGAGCAGTGCGGTCTACAATGAGCAGTTCTTC
CDR3: CASSQDRSSAVYNEQFF

size: NA
V: TRBV29-1
D: TRBD2
J: TRBJ2-1
DNA: TGCAGCGTTCTACGGGAGGGACTATACAATGAGCAGTTCTTC
CDR3: CSVLREGLYNEQFF

size: NA
V: TRBV11-3
D: NA
J: TRBJ2-7
DNA: TGTGCCAGCAGCTTCAGGGGTAATTCCAACGAGCAGTACTTC
CDR3: CASSFRGNSNEQYF

size: NA
V: TRBV28
D: NA
J: TRBJ2-7
DNA: TGTGCCAGCAGTTCGCGGTGGCACCCCTACGAGCAGTACTTC
CDR3: CASSSRWHPYEQYF

size: NA
V: TRBV15
D: NA
J: TRBJ1-2
DNA: TGTGCCACCAGCAGACCGGACATCTACTATGGCTACACCTTC
CDR3: CATSRPDIYYGYTF

size: NA
V: TRBV7-8
D: NA
J: TRBJ2-7
DNA: TGTGCCAGCAGCTTAGCATCGGACGAGCAGTACTTC
CDR3: CASSLASDEQYF

size: few
V: TRBV5-1
D: NA
J: TRBJ1-4
DNA: TGCGCCAGCAGCTTGCGAGGGTTTAATGAAAAACTGTTTTTT
CDR3: CASSLRGFNEKLFF